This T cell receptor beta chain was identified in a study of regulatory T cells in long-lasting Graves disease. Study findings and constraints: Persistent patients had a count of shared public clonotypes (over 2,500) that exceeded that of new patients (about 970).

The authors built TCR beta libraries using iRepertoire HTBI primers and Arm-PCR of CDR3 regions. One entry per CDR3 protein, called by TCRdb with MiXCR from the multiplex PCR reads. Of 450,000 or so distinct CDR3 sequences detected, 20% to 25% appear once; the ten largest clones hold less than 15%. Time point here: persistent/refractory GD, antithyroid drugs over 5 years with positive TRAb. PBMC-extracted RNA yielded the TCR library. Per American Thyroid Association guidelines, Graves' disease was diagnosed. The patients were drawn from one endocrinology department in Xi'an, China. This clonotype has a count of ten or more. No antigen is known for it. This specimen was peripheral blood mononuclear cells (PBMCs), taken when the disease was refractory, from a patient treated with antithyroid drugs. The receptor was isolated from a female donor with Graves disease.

For the CDR3, the DNA is TGTGCCAGCAGCCCTGACAGCTACTATGGCTACACCTTC. It encodes CASSPDSYYGYTF. The genes are TRBV12-3 or TRBV12-4 and TRBJ1-2, with D possibly matching TRBD1 (5 bases). Trimming pared 6 bases from V and 3 bases from J, leaving 11 bases between. This CDR3 region has 13 residues.